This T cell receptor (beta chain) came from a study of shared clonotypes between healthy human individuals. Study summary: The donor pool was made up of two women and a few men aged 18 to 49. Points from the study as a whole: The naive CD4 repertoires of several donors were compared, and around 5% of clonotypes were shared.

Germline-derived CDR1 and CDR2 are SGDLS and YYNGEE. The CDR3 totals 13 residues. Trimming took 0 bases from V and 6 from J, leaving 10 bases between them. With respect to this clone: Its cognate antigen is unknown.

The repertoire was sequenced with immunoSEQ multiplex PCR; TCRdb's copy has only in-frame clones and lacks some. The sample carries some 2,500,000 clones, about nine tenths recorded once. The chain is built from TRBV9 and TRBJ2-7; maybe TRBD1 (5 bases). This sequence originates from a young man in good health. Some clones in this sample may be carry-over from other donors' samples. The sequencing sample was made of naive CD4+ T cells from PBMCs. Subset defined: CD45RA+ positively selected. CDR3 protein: CASSVEPGPEQYF. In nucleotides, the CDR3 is TGTGCCAGCAGCGTAGAGCCAGGGCCCGAGCAGTACTTC. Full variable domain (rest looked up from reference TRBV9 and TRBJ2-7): DSGVTQTPKHLITATGQRVTLRCSPRSGDLSVYWYQQSLDQGLQFLIQYYNGEERAKGNILERFSAQQFPDLHSELNLSSLELGDSALYFCASSVEPGPEQYFGPGTRLTVT.